Below, 11 T cell receptor beta chains from the same sample are listed, as sequenced in a study of blood T cells in healthy people across ages. A second about 6 to 12 cycle PCR used barcoded and J-beta primers. TCRdb fed the 5' RACE reads into MiXCR, producing one record per CDR3 protein. The table records about 1.1 million distinct CDR3 sequences, approximately 38% of them present only once. The specimen sequenced was blood. All receptors derive from a man aged 18 to 30 in good health.

This clonotype occurred many times. The rearrangement joins TRBV6-1 to TRBJ2-1; 8 nucleotides match TRBD1. The CDR3 length is 19 residues. J gave up 7 bases and V 7 bases, and 24 bases lay outside the gene matches. Germline values: CDR1 MNHNS, CDR2 SASEGT. CDR3 sequence: CASIDDRNTGQGASNEQFF. In DNA, the CDR3 is TGTGCCAGCATCGACGACCGAAACACCGGGCAGGGGGCATCTAATGAGCAGTTCTTC.

In the case of this clonotype: A read error may produce the germline difference seen at one junction end. The gene calls are TRBV29-1 and TRBJ2-1; 10 nucleotides match TRBD1. Germline values: CDR1 SQVTM, CDR2 ANQGSEA. There are 13 residues in the CDR3. The chain's CDR3 is CGVILTGGDEQFF. As DNA, the CDR3 is TGCGGCGTTATTCTGACAGGGGGCGATGAGCAGTTCTTC.

CDR3 amino acids: CASHDRGRGTDTQYF. DNA for the CDR3: TGTGCCAGCCATGACAGGGGGCGAGGCACAGATACGCAGTATTTT. The V gene is TRBV6-2 or TRBV6-3, the J gene TRBJ2-3; TRBD1 agrees at 10 bases. The CDR3 runs to 15 residues. V was pared by 8 bases and J by 1 base, with 6 bases of the junction left unmatched. Germline V gene lookup returns CDR1 MNHEY and CDR2 SVGEGT.

This clonotype has only a few counts. This chain connects TRBV29-1 to TRBJ2-7, with 10 bases identical to TRBD1. This CDR3 is built from 13 residues. V lost 6 bases to trimming and J lost 5 bases; unmatched junction nucleotides: 7. Germline V CDR1 and CDR2: SQVTM, ANQGSEA. CDR3 bases: TGCAGCGTCGAGACAGGGGGCAAGGACGAGCAGTACTTC. Its protein product is CSVETGGKDEQYF.

CDR3 residues: CASSLSNSGNTEAFF. In nucleotides, the CDR3 is TGTGCCAGCAGTTTATCGAACTCTGGGAACACTGAAGCTTTCTTT. V is TRBV27 and J is TRBJ1-1; D is undetermined. Germline V CDR1 and CDR2: MNHEY, SMNVEV (reference sequence). This CDR3 has 15 amino acids. Deletions cut 0 bases from V and 1 base from J, with 9 bases between.

The chain joins TRBV4-1 to TRBJ2-6; D is ambiguous. V was shortened by 6 bases and J by 0 bases, with 9 bases between the two germline ends. Germline V gene lookup returns CDR1 MGHRA and CDR2 YSYEKL. This CDR3 has 15 residues. CDR3 region: CASSESHSGANVLTF. CDR3 sequence (DNA): TGCGCCAGCAGTGAGAGCCACTCTGGGGCCAACGTCCTGACTTTC.

About this clonotype itself: A read error may produce the germline difference seen at one junction end. The chain couples TRBV18 to TRBJ1-5; D uncertain. Germline lookup yields CDR1 KGHSH and CDR2 LQKENI. The CDR3 extends over 16 amino acids. CDR3 sequence (DNA): TGTGCCAGCTCACCAGGGGAGGGTTATAGCAATCGGCCCCAGCATTTT. Residues: CASSPGEGYSNRPQHF.

The chain recombines TRBV5-1 with TRBJ1-4; TRBD1 aligns across 7 bases. The V gene end was trimmed by 2 bases and the J gene end by 0 bases; junction bases not matched to a gene: 7. Germline loops: CDR1 SGHRS, CDR2 YFSETQ. The CDR3 has 17 amino acids. DNA for the CDR3: TGCGCCAGCAGCTTCTTCGGACAGGTTTCAACTAATGAAAAACTGTTTTTT. Amino acids: CASSFFGQVSTNEKLFF.

The chain is built from TRBV11-3 and TRBJ1-1, with D possibly matching TRBD1 (5 bases). Germline CDR1 is SGHNT and CDR2 is YENEEA. The CDR3 is made up of 14 amino acids. The V gene lost 3 bases and the J gene lost 3 bases, with 11 bases spanning the gap. The CDR3, as DNA: TGTGCCAGCAGCTTCGGGTTAGGGGACACTGAAGCTTTCTTT. This translates into CASSFGLGDTEAFF.

This clonotype was counted a few times. This chain connects TRBV7-2 to TRBJ2-1; D is ambiguous. CDR3 length: 13 amino acids. CDR1 is SGHTA, CDR2 FQGNSA, per germline. The V gene lost 9 bases and the J gene lost 9 bases, with 18 bases spanning the gap. The CDR3 here is CASKPYTVLEQFF. Written as DNA, the CDR3 is TGTGCCAGTAAACCCTATACAGTTCTTGAGCAGTTCTTC.

In its sample, this clonotype was seen a few times. The chain has TRBV3-1 and TRBJ1-2; D call uncertain. This CDR3 spans 13 amino acids. The V gene lost 3 bases and the J gene lost 8 bases, with 13 bases spanning the gap. Germline V lookup: CDR1 LGHDT, CDR2 YNNKEL (reference sequence). This chain's CDR3 is CASSQKSNLGYTF. In DNA form, the CDR3 reads TGTGCCAGCAGCCAGAAGTCCAACCTCGGCTACACCTTC.